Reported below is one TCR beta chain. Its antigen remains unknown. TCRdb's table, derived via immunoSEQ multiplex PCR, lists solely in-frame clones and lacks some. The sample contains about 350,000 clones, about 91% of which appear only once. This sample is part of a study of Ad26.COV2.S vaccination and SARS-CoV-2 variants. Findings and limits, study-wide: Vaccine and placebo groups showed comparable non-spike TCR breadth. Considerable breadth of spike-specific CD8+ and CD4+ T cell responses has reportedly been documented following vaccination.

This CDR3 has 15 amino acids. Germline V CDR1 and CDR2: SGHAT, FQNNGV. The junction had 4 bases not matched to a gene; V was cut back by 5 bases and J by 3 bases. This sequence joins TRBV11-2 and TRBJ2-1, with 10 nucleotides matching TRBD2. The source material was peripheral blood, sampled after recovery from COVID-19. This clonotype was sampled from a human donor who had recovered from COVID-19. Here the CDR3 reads CASSLVAGGYNEQFF. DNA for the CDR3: TGTGCCAGCAGCCTAGTAGCGGGGGGCTACAATGAGCAGTTCTTC.